What follows are 2 T cell receptor beta chains derived from one specimen sequenced in a study of blood T cell repertoires in COVID-19. The method was immunoSEQ multiplex PCR; TCRdb's version includes in-frame clones alone and lacks a portion of them. The sample holds 250,000 or so clones; just under 85% are singletons and the top ten take about 9.6%. What was sequenced was peripheral blood. The source is a man older than 75 with acute or convalescent COVID-19.

The chain combines TRBV4-1 with TRBJ2-1; the match to TRBD2 covers 10 bases. The CDR3 is 17 residues long. The V and J ends lost 4 bases and 2 bases, in that order; junction bases with no gene match: 8. Germline V gene sequence: CDR1 MGHRA, CDR2 YSYEKL. Here the CDR3 reads CASSRGGLADAYNEQFF. The CDR3 DNA reads TGCGCCAGCAGCCGAGGTGGACTAGCGGATGCCTACAATGAGCAGTTCTTC.

V and J are TRBV5-1 and TRBJ2-1, with D possibly TRBD2 on 5 matching bases. V lost 3 bases, J lost 9 bases, and 16 bases lay in between. CDR3 length equals 14 residues. Looked up from germline, CDR1 is SGHRS and CDR2 is YFSETQ. CDR3 loop: CASSYEWETAEQFF. CDR3 coding DNA: TGCGCCAGCAGCTATGAATGGGAGACGGCTGAGCAGTTCTTC. Using reference TRBV5-1 and TRBJ2-1 for the parts outside the CDR3, the full variable domain is KAGVTQTPRYLIKTRGQQVTLSCSPISGHRSVSWYQQTPGQGLQFLFEYFSETQRNKGNFPGRFSGRQFSNSRSEMNVSTLELGDSALYLCASSYEWETAEQFFGPGTRLTVL.